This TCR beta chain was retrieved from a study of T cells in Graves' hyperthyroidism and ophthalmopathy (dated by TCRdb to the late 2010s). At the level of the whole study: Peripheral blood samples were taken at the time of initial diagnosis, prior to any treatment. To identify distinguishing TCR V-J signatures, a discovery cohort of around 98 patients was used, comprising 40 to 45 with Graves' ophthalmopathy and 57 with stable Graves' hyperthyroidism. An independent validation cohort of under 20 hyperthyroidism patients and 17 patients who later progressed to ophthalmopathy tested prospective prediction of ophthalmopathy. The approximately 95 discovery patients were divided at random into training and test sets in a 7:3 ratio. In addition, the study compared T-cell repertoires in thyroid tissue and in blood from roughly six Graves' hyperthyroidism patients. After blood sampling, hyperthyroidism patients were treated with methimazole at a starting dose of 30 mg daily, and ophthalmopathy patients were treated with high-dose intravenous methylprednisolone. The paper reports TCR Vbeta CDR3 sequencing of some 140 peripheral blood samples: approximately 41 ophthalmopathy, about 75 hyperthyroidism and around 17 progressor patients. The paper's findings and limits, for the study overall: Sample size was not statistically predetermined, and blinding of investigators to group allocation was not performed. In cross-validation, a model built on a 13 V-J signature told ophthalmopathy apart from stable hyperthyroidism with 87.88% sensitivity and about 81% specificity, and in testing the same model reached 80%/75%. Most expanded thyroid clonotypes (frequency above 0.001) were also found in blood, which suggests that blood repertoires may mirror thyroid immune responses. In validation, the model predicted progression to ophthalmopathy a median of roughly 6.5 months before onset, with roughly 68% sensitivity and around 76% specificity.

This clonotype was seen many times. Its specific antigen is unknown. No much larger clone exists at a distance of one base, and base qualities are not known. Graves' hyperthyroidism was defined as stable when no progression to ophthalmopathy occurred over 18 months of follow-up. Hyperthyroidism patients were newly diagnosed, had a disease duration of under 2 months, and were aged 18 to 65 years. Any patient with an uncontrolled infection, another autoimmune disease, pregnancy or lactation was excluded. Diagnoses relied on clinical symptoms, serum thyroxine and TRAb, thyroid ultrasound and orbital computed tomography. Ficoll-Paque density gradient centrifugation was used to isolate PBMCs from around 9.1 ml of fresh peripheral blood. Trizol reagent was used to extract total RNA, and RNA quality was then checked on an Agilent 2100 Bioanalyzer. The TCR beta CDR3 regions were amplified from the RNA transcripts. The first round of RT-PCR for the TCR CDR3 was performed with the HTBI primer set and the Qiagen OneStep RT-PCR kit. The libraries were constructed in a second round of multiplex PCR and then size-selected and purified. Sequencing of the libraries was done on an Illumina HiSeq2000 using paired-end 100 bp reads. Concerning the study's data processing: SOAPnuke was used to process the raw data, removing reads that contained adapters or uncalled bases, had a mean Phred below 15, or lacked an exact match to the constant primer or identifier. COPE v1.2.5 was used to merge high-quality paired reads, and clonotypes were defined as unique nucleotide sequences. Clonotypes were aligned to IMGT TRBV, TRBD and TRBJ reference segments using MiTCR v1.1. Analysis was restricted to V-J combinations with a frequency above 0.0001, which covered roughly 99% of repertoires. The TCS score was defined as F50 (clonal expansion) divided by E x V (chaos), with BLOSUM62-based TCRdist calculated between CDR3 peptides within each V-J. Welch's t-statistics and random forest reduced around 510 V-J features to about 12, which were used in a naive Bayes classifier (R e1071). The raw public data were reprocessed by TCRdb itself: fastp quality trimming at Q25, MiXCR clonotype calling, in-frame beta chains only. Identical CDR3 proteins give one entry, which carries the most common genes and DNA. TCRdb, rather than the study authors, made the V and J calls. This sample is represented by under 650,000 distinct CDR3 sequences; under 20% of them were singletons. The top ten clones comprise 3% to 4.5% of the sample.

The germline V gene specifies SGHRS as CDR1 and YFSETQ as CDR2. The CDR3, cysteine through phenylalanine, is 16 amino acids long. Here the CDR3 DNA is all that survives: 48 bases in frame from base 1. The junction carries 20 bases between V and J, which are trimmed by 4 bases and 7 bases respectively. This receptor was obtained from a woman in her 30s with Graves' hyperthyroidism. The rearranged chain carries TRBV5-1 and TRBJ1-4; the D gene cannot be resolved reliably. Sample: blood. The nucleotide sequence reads TGCGCCAGCAGCAGTGGGGTGTCGGGAGTAGGTGAAAAACTGTTTTTT. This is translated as CASSSGVSGVGEKLFF.